These T cell receptor beta chains were read from a single sample in a study of cytomegalovirus exposure and HLA in healthy donors. Here immunoSEQ multiplex PCR was the method, and the copy in TCRdb shows in-frame clones only, minus some. The table has roughly 140,000 clones, around 80% seen once. Sequenced material: PBMCs. These receptors all stem from a middle-aged woman in good health and CMV-seropositive. The CDR3 runs from the conserved cysteine through the conserved F or W. Fields, in order: clone size, V gene, D gene, J gene, CDR3 protein, CDR3 DNA. D genes are given only for firm matches. The size field is filled for only some rows; it gives once, few, many or a size class.

clone size: NA
V gene: TRBV28
D gene: TRBD1
J gene: TRBJ2-7
CDR3 protein: CASRLPGQGNEQYF
CDR3 DNA: TGTGCCAGCAGACTCCCGGGACAGGGGAACGAGCAGTACTTC

clone size: NA
V gene: TRBV19
D gene: NA
J gene: TRBJ2-7
CDR3 protein: CASSDSRISYEQYF
CDR3 DNA: TGTGCCAGTTCGGACAGTCGCATCTCCTACGAGCAGTACTTC

clone size: once
V gene: TRBV25-1
D gene: NA
J gene: TRBJ2-1
CDR3 protein: CASSERGSYNEQFF
CDR3 DNA: TGTGCCAGCAGTGAAAGGGGGTCCTACAATGAGCAGTTCTTC

clone size: NA
V gene: TRBV11-3
D gene: NA
J gene: TRBJ2-3
CDR3 protein: CASSLGPYTQYF
CDR3 DNA: TGTGCCAGCAGCTTGGGGCCATATACGCAGTATTTT

clone size: few
V gene: TRBV7-2
D gene: NA
J gene: TRBJ2-3
CDR3 protein: CASSLSLTQYF
CDR3 DNA: TGTGCCAGCAGCTTAAGCTTGACGCAGTATTTT

clone size: NA
V gene: TRBV5-1
D gene: NA
J gene: TRBJ2-3
CDR3 protein: CASSSVGGALFDTQYF
CDR3 DNA: TGCGCCAGCAGCTCGGTAGGCGGGGCGTTGTTCGATACGCAGTATTTT

clone size: NA
V gene: TRBV5-4
D gene: TRBD2
J gene: TRBJ2-3
CDR3 protein: CASSWRLAGTDTQYF
CDR3 DNA: TGTGCCAGCAGCTGGAGGCTAGCGGGAACAGATACGCAGTATTTT

clone size: NA
V gene: TRBV4-1
D gene: NA
J gene: TRBJ2-5
CDR3 protein: CASSQIEFSGQETQYF
CDR3 DNA: TGCGCCAGCAGCCAAATCGAGTTTAGCGGCCAAGAGACCCAGTACTTC

clone size: NA
V gene: TRBV27
D gene: NA
J gene: TRBJ2-3
CDR3 protein: CASSLLSGSTDTQYF
CDR3 DNA: TGTGCCAGCAGTTTATTAAGCGGGAGCACAGATACGCAGTATTTT

clone size: once
V gene: TRBV4-2
D gene: NA
J gene: TRBJ2-2
CDR3 protein: CASSQAADWTATGELFF
CDR3 DNA: TGTGCCAGCAGCCAAGCAGCGGATTGGACAGCAACCGGGGAGCTGTTTTTT

clone size: once
V gene: TRBV4-2
D gene: TRBD2
J gene: TRBJ2-1
CDR3 protein: CASSQVERGANNEQFF
CDR3 DNA: TGTGCCAGCAGCCAAGTGGAGCGGGGGGCGAACAATGAGCAGTTCTTC

clone size: NA
V gene: TRBV6-6
D gene: TRBD1
J gene: TRBJ1-1
CDR3 protein: CASSDQGALGTEAFF
CDR3 DNA: TGTGCCAGCAGTGACCAGGGGGCGTTGGGTACTGAAGCTTTCTTT

clone size: NA
V gene: TRBV28
D gene: TRBD2
J gene: TRBJ2-7
CDR3 protein: CASSLRLAGSYEQYF
CDR3 DNA: TGTGCCAGCAGTCTTCGACTAGCGGGTTCCTACGAGCAGTACTTC

clone size: NA
V gene: TRBV30
D gene: NA
J gene: TRBJ2-1
CDR3 protein: CAWSGLDYPPGEQFF
CDR3 DNA: TGTGCCTGGAGTGGGCTGGACTACCCGCCGGGGGAGCAGTTCTTC

clone size: NA
V gene: TRBV28
D gene: NA
J gene: TRBJ2-7
CDR3 protein: CASSSAAGSRYEQYF
CDR3 DNA: TGTGCCAGCAGTTCGGCGGCAGGGTCCCGCTACGAGCAGTACTTC

clone size: NA
V gene: TRBV29-1
D gene: NA
J gene: TRBJ1-4
CDR3 protein: CSVETGVGEKLFF
CDR3 DNA: TGCAGCGTTGAGACGGGGGTTGGGGAAAAACTGTTTTTT

clone size: NA
V gene: TRBV11-3
D gene: TRBD1
J gene: TRBJ1-1
CDR3 protein: CASSPGNRGANTEAFF
CDR3 DNA: TGTGCCAGCAGCCCCGGGAACAGGGGGGCGAACACTGAAGCTTTCTTT

clone size: NA
V gene: TRBV6-5
D gene: TRBD2
J gene: TRBJ2-7
CDR3 protein: CASTPGLAGSHEQYF
CDR3 DNA: TGTGCCAGCACCCCGGGACTAGCGGGATCCCACGAGCAGTACTTC

clone size: NA
V gene: TRBV7-9
D gene: TRBD2
J gene: TRBJ2-7
CDR3 protein: CASSPRTSGISYEQYF
CDR3 DNA: TGTGCCAGCAGCCCGAGGACTAGCGGGATCTCCTACGAGCAGTACTTC

clone size: once
V gene: TRBV28
D gene: TRBD1
J gene: TRBJ1-6
CDR3 protein: CASSRGQGVGFRNSPLHF
CDR3 DNA: TGTGCCAGCAGTCGGGGCCAGGGGGTCGGATTTCGTAATTCACCCCTCCACTTT

clone size: NA
V gene: TRBV28
D gene: NA
J gene: TRBJ2-1
CDR3 protein: CASSLLGQGNNEQFF
CDR3 DNA: TGTGCCAGCAGTTTATTGGGCCAGGGGAACAATGAGCAGTTCTTC

clone size: NA
V gene: TRBV27
D gene: NA
J gene: TRBJ2-2
CDR3 protein: CASSSGSAGELFF
CDR3 DNA: TGTGCCAGCAGTTCCGGGTCTGCCGGGGAGCTGTTTTTT

clone size: NA
V gene: TRBV5-6
D gene: NA
J gene: TRBJ1-2
CDR3 protein: CASSLAVPRGLNYGYTF
CDR3 DNA: TGTGCCAGCAGCTTGGCCGTCCCTAGGGGGTTGAACTATGGCTACACCTTC

clone size: NA
V gene: TRBV18
D gene: TRBD1
J gene: TRBJ2-7
CDR3 protein: CASSSDRGGYEQYF
CDR3 DNA: TGTGCCAGCTCGTCGGACAGGGGTGGCTACGAGCAGTACTTC

clone size: NA
V gene: TRBV10-1
D gene: NA
J gene: TRBJ2-3
CDR3 protein: CASSESGPDTQYF
CDR3 DNA: TGCGCCAGCAGTGAGTCTGGGCCAGATACGCAGTATTTT

clone size: NA
V gene: TRBV6-5
D gene: TRBD1
J gene: TRBJ1-2
CDR3 protein: CASRPGQGPGGYTF
CDR3 DNA: TGTGCCAGCAGACCGGGACAGGGACCCGGGGGCTACACCTTC

clone size: NA
V gene: TRBV28
D gene: NA
J gene: TRBJ2-3
CDR3 protein: CASRDPGKDTQYF
CDR3 DNA: TGTGCCAGCAGGGACCCAGGGAAAGATACGCAGTATTTT

clone size: once
V gene: TRBV11-3
D gene: TRBD2
J gene: TRBJ2-3
CDR3 protein: CASSPGTSGGTDTQYF
CDR3 DNA: TGTGCCAGCAGCCCCGGGACTAGCGGGGGGACAGATACGCAGTATTTT

clone size: NA
V gene: TRBV6-1
D gene: TRBD1
J gene: TRBJ1-6
CDR3 protein: CASTGTANSPLHF
CDR3 DNA: TGTGCCTCTACCGGGACAGCTAATTCACCCCTCCACTTT

clone size: NA
V gene: TRBV15
D gene: TRBD2
J gene: TRBJ2-7
CDR3 protein: CATSRGGGSTNYEQYF
CDR3 DNA: TGTGCCACCAGCAGAGGGGGGGGGTCTACAAACTACGAGCAGTACTTC

clone size: NA
V gene: TRBV7-8
D gene: TRBD1
J gene: TRBJ2-7
CDR3 protein: CASRSPGQGSEQYF
CDR3 DNA: TGTGCCAGCAGAAGTCCGGGACAGGGGTCCGAGCAGTACTTC

clone size: NA
V gene: TRBV9
D gene: NA
J gene: TRBJ1-2
CDR3 protein: CASTPLGGDGYTF
CDR3 DNA: TGTGCCAGCACACCACTTGGAGGTGATGGCTACACCTTC

clone size: NA
V gene: TRBV5-1
D gene: NA
J gene: TRBJ2-5
CDR3 protein: CASSLRVDQETQYF
CDR3 DNA: TGCGCCAGCAGCCTGCGGGTGGACCAAGAGACCCAGTACTTC

clone size: NA
V gene: TRBV2
D gene: NA
J gene: TRBJ2-3
CDR3 protein: CASIPGFYTDTQYF
CDR3 DNA: TGTGCCAGCATCCCAGGTTTTTACACAGATACGCAGTATTTT

clone size: once
V gene: TRBV2
D gene: TRBD2
J gene: TRBJ2-5
CDR3 protein: CASSEGGLFGETQYF
CDR3 DNA: TGTGCCAGCAGTGAAGGGGGACTATTCGGAGAGACCCAGTACTTC

clone size: NA
V gene: TRBV29-1
D gene: NA
J gene: TRBJ2-1
CDR3 protein: CSGYYNEQFF
CDR3 DNA: TGCAGCGGTTACTACAATGAGCAGTTCTTC

clone size: NA
V gene: TRBV7-9
D gene: NA
J gene: TRBJ2-3
CDR3 protein: CASSLEGGSTDTQYF
CDR3 DNA: TGTGCCAGCAGCTTAGAGGGGGGGAGCACAGATACGCAGTATTTT

clone size: NA
V gene: TRBV7-7
D gene: TRBD1
J gene: TRBJ1-1
CDR3 protein: CASSTDRDTEAFF
CDR3 DNA: TGTGCCAGCAGTACCGACAGGGACACTGAAGCTTTCTTT

clone size: NA
V gene: TRBV13
D gene: TRBD2
J gene: TRBJ2-5
CDR3 protein: CASSTRTSGSRETQYF
CDR3 DNA: TGTGCCAGCAGCACCAGGACTAGCGGGAGTAGGGAGACCCAGTACTTC

clone size: NA
V gene: TRBV29-1
D gene: NA
J gene: TRBJ2-1
CDR3 protein: CSVPEIASYNEQFF
CDR3 DNA: TGCAGCGTGCCAGAAATAGCCTCCTACAATGAGCAGTTCTTC

clone size: NA
V gene: TRBV6-5
D gene: TRBD2
J gene: TRBJ2-1
CDR3 protein: CASRSSGGAGREQFF
CDR3 DNA: TGTGCCAGCAGGTCAAGCGGGGGGGCCGGTCGGGAGCAGTTCTTC

clone size: NA
V gene: TRBV4-1
D gene: TRBD1
J gene: TRBJ2-7
CDR3 protein: CASSQVVWTGIDEQYF
CDR3 DNA: TGCGCCAGCAGCCAAGTAGTCTGGACAGGGATAGACGAGCAGTACTTC

clone size: once
V gene: TRBV9
D gene: NA
J gene: TRBJ1-2
CDR3 protein: CASSVVAGYGYTF
CDR3 DNA: TGTGCCAGCAGCGTAGTGGCAGGCTATGGCTACACCTTC

clone size: NA
V gene: TRBV28
D gene: NA
J gene: TRBJ1-2
CDR3 protein: CASRMRGKWGYTF
CDR3 DNA: TGTGCCAGCAGAATGCGGGGGAAATGGGGCTACACCTTC

clone size: NA
V gene: TRBV30
D gene: NA
J gene: TRBJ1-2
CDR3 protein: CAWSRDGADGYTF
CDR3 DNA: TGTGCCTGGAGTCGAGATGGGGCCGATGGCTACACCTTC